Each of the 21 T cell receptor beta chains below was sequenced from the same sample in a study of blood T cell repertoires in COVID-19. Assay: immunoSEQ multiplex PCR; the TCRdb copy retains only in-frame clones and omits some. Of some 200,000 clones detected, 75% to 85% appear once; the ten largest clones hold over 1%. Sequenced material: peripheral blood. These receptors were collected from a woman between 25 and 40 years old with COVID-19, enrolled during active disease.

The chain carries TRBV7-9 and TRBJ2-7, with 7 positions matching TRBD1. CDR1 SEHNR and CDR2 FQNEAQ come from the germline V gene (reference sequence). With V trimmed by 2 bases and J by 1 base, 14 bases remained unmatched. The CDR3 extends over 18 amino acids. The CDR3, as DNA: TGTGCCAGCAGCTTACCCCACAGGGAACAACAGGGGTCCTACGAGCAGTACTTC. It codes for CASSLPHREQQGSYEQYF. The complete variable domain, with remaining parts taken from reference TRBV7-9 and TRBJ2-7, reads DTGVSQNPRHKITKRGQNVTFRCDPISEHNRLYWYRQTLGQGPEFLTYFQNEAQLEKSRLLSDRFSAERPKGSFSTLEIQRTEQGDSAMYLCASSLPHREQQGSYEQYFGPGTRLTVT.

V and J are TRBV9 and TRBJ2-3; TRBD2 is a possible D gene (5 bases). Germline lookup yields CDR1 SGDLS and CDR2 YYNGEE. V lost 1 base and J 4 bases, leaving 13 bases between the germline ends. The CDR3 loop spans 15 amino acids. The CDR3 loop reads CASSVSAVGADTQYF. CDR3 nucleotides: TGTGCCAGCAGCGTATCTGCGGTCGGGGCAGATACGCAGTATTTT.

This chain's CDR3 is CASRPPGRGQYF. CDR3 coding DNA: TGTGCCAGCAGACCCCCTGGAAGGGGGCAGTACTTC. The rearrangement links TRBV28 to TRBJ2-7; D is possibly TRBD1 (5 bases). Germline-derived CDR1 and CDR2 are MDHEN and SYDVKM. This CDR3 spans 12 amino acids. The V gene lost 6 bases and the J gene lost 9 bases, with 15 bases spanning the gap.

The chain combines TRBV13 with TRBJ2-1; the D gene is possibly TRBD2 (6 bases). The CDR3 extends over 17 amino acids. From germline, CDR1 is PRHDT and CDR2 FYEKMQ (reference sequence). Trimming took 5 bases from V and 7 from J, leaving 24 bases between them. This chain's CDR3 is CASSENTGTGPWNEQFF. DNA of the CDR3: TGTGCCAGCAGCGAAAACACCGGGACTGGGCCCTGGAATGAGCAGTTCTTC.

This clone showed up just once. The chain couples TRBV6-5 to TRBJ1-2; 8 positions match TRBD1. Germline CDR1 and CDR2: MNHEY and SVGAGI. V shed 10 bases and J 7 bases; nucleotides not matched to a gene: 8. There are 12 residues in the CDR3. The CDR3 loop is CAKDRVGGGYTF. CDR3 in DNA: TGTGCCAAGGACAGGGTCGGAGGTGGCTACACCTTC.

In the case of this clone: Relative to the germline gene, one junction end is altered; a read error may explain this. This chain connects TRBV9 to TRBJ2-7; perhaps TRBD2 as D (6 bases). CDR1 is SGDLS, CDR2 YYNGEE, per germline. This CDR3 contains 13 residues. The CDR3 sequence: CASPGRGSCEQYF. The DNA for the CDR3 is TGTGCCAGCCCCGGGAGAGGGTCCTGCGAGCAGTACTTC.

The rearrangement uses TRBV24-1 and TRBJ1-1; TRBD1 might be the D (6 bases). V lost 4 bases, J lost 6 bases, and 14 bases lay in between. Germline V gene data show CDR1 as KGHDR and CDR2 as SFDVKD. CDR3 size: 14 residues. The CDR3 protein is CATSDPRRGPEAFF. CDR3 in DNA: TGTGCCACCAGTGACCCGCGGCGGGGGCCTGAAGCTTTCTTT.

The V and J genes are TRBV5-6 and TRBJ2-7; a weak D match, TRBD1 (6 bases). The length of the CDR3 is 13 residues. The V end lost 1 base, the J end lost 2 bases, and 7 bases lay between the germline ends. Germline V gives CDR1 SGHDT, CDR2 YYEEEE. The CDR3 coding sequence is TGTGCCAGCAGCTTGCAGGGGACCTACGAGCAGTACTTC. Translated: CASSLQGTYEQYF.

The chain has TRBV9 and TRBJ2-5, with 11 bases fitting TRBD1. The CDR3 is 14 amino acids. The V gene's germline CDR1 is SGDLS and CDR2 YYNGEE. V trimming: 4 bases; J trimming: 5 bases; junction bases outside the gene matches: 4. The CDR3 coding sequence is TGTGCCAGCAGCCCAGGGACAGGGGGGGAGACCCAGTACTTC. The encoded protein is CASSPGTGGETQYF. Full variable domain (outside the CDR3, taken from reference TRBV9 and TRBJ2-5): DSGVTQTPKHLITATGQRVTLRCSPRSGDLSVYWYQQSLDQGLQFLIQYYNGEERAKGNILERFSAQQFPDLHSELNLSSLELGDSALYFCASSPGTGGETQYFGPGTRLLVL.

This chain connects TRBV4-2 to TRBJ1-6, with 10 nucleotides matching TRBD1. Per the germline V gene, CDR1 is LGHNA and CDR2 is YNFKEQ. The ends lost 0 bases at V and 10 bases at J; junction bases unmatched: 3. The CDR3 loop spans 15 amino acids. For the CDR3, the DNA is TGTGCCAGCAGCCAAGAGGGACAGGGGATCTCACCCCTCCACTTT. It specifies CASSQEGQGISPLHF.

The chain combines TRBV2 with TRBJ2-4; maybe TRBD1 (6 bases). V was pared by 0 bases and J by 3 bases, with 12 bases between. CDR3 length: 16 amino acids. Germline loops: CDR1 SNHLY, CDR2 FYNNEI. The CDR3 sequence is CASSEAQGQVKNIQYF. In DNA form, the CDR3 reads TGTGCCAGCAGTGAAGCGCAGGGGCAGGTCAAAAACATTCAGTACTTC.

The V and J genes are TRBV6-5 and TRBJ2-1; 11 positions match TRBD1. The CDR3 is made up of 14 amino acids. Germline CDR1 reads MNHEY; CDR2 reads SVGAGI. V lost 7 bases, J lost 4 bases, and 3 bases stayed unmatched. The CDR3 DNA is TGTGCCAGCAAGGACAGGGGGCTTTACAATGAGCAGTTCTTC. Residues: CASKDRGLYNEQFF.

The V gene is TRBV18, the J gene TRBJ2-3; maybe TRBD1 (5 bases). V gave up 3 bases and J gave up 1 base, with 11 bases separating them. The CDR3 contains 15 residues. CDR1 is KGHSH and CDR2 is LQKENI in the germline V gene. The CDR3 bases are TGTGCCAGCTCACCGCAGGGTATCGGCACAGATACGCAGTATTTT. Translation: CASSPQGIGTDTQYF. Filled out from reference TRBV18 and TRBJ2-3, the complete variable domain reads NAGVMQNPRHLVRRRGQEARLRCSPMKGHSHVYWYRQLPEEGLKFMVYLQKENIIDESGMPKERFSAEFPKEGPSILRIQQVVRGDSAAYFCASSPQGIGTDTQYFGPGTRLTVL.

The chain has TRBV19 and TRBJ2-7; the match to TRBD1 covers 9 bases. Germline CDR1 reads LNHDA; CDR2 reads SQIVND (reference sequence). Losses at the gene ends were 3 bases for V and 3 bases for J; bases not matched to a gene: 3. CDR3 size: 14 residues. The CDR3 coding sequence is TGTGCCAGTAGTATGAGGGGACAGGGCTACGAGCAGTACTTC. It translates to CASSMRGQGYEQYF.

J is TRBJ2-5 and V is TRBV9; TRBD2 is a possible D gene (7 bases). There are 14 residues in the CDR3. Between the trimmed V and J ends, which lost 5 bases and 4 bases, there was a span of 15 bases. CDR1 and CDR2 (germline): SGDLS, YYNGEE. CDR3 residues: CASSMKGGAETQYF. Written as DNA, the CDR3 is TGTGCCAGCAGTATGAAAGGGGGGGCAGAGACCCAGTACTTC.

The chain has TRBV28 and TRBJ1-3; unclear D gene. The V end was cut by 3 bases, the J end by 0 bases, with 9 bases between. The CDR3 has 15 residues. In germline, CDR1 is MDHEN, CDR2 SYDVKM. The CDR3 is CASSFPSNSGNTIYF. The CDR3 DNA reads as TGTGCCAGCAGTTTCCCGAGTAACTCTGGAAACACCATATATTTT.

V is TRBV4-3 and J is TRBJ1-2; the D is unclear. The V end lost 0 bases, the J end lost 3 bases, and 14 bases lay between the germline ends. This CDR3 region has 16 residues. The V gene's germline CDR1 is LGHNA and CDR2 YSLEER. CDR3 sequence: CASSQEQTSSHYGYTF. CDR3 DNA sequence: TGCGCCAGCAGCCAAGAGCAAACATCGTCTCACTATGGCTACACCTTC.

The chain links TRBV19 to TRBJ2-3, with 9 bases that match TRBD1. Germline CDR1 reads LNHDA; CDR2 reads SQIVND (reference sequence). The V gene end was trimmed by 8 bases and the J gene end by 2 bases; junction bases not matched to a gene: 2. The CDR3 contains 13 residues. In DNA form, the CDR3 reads TGTGCCAGTGGGGACAGGGACACAGATACGCAGTATTTT. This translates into CASGDRDTDTQYF.

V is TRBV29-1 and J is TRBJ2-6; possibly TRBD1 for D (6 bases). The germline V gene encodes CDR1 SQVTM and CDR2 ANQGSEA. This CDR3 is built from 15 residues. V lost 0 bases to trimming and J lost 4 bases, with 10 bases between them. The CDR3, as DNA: TGCAGCGTTGAAGATCCAGGGACAGGGGCCAACGTCCTGACTTTC. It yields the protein CSVEDPGTGANVLTF.

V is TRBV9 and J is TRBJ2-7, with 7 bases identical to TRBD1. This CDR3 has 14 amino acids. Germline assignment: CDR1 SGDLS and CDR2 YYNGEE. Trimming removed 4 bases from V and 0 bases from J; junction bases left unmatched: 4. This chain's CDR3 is CASSPGTDSYEQYF. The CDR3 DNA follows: TGTGCCAGCAGCCCGGGGACAGACTCCTACGAGCAGTACTTC.

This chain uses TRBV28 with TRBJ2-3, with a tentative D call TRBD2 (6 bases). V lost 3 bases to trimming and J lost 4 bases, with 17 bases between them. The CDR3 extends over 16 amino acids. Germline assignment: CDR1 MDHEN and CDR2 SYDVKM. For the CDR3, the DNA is TGTGCCAGCAGTTTTGTGTTTGGCGGGGCCGCAGATACGCAGTATTTT. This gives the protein CASSFVFGGAADTQYF.